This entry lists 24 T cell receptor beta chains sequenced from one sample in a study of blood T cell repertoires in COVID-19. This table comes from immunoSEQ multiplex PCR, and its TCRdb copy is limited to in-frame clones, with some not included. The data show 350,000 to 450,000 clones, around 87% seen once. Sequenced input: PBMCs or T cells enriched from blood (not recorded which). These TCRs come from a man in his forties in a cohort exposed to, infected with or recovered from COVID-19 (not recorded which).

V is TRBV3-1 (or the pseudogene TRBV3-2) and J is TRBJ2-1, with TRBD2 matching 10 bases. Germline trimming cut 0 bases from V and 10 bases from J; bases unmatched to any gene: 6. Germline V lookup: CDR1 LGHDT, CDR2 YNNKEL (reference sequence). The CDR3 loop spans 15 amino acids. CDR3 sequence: CASSQEKLAGVEQFF. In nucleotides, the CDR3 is TGTGCCAGCAGCCAAGAGAAGCTAGCGGGAGTCGAGCAGTTCTTC.

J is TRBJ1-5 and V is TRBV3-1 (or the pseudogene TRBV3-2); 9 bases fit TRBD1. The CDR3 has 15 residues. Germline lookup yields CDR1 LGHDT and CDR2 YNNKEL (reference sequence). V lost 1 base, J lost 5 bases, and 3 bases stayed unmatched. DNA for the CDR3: TGTGCCAGCAGCCAAGCTGGACAGGGGTATCAGCCCCAGCATTTT. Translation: CASSQAGQGYQPQHF.

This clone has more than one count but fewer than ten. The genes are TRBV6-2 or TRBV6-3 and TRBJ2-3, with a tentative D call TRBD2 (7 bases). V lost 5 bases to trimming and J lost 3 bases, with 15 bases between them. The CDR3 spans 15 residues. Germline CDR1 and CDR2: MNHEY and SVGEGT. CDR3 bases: TGTGCCAGCAGTCCGGTGGGGGGGGCGACAGATACGCAGTATTTT. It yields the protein CASSPVGGATDTQYF.

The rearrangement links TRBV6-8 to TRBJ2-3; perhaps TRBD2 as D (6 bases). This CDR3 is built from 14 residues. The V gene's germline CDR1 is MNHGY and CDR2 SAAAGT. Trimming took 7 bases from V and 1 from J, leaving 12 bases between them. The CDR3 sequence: CASTRLVGTDTQYF. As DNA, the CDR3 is TGTGCCAGCACCAGACTAGTGGGCACAGATACGCAGTATTTT.

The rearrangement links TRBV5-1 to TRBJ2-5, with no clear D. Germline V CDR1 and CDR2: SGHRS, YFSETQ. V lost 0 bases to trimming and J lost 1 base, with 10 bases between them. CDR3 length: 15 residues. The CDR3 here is CASSLEQPLQETQYF. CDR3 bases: TGCGCCAGCAGCTTGGAACAGCCCCTCCAAGAGACCCAGTACTTC.

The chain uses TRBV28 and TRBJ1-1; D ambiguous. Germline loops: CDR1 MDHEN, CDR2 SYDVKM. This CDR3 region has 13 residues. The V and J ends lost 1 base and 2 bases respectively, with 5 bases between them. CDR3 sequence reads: CASSLSTNTEAFF. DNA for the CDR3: TGTGCCAGCAGTTTATCCACAAACACTGAAGCTTTCTTT.

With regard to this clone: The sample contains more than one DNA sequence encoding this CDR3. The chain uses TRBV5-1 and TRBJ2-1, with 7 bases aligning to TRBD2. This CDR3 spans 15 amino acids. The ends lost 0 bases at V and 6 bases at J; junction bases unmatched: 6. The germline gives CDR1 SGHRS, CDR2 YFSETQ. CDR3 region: CASSLGLAGGNEQFF. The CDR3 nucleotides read TGCGCCAGCAGCTTGGGATTAGCGGGTGGCAATGAGCAGTTCTTC.

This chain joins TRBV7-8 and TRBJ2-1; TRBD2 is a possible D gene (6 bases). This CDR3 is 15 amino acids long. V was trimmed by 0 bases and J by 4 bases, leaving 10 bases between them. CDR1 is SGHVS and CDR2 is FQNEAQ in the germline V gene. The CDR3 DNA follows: TGTGCCAGCAGCTTAGCGCTAGCGCAGTACAATGAGCAGTTCTTC. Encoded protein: CASSLALAQYNEQFF.

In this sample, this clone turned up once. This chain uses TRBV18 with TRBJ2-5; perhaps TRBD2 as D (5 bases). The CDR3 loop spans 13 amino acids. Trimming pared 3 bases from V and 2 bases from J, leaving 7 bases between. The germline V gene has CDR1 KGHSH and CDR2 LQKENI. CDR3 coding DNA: TGTGCCAGCTCACCGAGGGAACAAGAGACCCAGTACTTC. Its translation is CASSPREQETQYF.

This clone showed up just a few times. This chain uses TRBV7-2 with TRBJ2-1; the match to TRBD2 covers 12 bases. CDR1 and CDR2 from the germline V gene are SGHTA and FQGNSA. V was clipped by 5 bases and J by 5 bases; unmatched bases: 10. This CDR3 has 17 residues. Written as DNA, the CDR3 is TGTGCCAGCAGCCGTATGGCTAGCGGGAGGGCTCACAATGAGCAGTTCTTC. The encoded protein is CASSRMASGRAHNEQFF.

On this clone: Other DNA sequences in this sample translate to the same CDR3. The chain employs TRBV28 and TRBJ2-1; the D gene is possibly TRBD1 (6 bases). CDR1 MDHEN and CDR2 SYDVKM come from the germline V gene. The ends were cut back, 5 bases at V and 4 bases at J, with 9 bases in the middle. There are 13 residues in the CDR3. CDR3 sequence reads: CASSPTGYNEQFF. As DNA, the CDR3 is TGTGCCAGCAGTCCTACAGGGTACAATGAGCAGTTCTTC.

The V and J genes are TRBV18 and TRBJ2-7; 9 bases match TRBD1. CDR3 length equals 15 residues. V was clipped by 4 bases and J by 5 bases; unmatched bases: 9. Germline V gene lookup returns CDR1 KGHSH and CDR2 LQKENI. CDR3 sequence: CASSLPGTGTDEQYF. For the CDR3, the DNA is TGTGCCAGCTCACTCCCCGGGACAGGGACAGACGAGCAGTACTTC.

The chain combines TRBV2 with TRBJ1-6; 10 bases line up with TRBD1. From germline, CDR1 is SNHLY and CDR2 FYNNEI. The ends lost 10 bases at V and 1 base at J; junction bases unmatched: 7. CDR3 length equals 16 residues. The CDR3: CATTTGGFSYNSPLHF. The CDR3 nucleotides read TGTGCCACCACGACAGGGGGCTTTTCCTATAATTCACCCCTCCACTTT.

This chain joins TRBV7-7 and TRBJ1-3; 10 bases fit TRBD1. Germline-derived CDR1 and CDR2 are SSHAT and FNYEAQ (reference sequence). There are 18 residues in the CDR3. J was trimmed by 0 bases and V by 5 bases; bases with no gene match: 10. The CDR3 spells CASSGYFRDRGSGNTIYF. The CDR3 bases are TGTGCCAGCAGCGGGTACTTCCGGGACAGGGGCTCTGGAAACACCATATATTTT.

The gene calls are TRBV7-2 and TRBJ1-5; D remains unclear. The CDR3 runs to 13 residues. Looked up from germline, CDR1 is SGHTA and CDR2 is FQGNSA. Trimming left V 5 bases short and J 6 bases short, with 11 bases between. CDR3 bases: TGTGCCAGCAGCCAAAACATTGGTCAGCCCCAGCATTTT. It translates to CASSQNIGQPQHF.

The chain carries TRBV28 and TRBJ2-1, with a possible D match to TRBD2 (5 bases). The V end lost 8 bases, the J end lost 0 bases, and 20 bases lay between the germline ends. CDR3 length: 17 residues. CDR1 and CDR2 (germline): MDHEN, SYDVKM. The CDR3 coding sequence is TGTGCCAGCCAAATAGCACAAGGACTCCGCTCCTACAATGAGCAGTTCTTC. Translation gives CASQIAQGLRSYNEQFF.

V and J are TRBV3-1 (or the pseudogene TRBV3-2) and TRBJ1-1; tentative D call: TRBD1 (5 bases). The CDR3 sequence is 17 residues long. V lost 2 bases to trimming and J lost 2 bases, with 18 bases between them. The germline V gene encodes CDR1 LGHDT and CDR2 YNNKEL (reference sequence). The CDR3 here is CASSQLGTISSNTEAFF. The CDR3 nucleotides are TGTGCCAGCAGCCAACTCGGGACTATTTCTTCAAACACTGAAGCTTTCTTT.

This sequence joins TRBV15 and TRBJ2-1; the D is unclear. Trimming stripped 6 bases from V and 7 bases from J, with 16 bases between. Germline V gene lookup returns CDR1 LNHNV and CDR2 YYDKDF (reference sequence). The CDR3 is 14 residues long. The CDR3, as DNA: TGTGCCACCAGTGGTCGGCGCGGAATGAATGAGCAGTTCTTC. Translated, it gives CATSGRRGMNEQFF.

CDR3: CASSPRTVGRNQPQHF. The CDR3 bases are TGTGCCAGCTCACCACGGACAGTGGGTCGCAATCAGCCCCAGCATTTT. The chain uses TRBV18 and TRBJ1-5; a weak D match, TRBD1 (6 bases). The germline V gene has CDR1 KGHSH and CDR2 LQKENI. V lost 1 base to trimming and J lost 2 bases, with 12 bases between them. The CDR3 extends over 16 amino acids.

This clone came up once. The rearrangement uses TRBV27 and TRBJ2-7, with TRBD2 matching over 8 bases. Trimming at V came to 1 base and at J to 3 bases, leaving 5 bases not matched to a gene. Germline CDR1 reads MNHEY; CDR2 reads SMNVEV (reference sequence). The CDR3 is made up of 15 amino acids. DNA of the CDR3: TGTGCCAGCAGTTTATTAGCGGGGCGGAACTACGAGCAGTACTTC. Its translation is CASSLLAGRNYEQYF.

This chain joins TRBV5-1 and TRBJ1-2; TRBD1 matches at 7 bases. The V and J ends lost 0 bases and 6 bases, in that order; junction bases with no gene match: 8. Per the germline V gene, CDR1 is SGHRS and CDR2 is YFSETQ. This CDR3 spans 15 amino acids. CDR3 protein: CASSLAPDRENGYTF. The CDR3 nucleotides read TGCGCCAGCAGCTTGGCCCCAGACAGGGAAAATGGCTACACCTTC.

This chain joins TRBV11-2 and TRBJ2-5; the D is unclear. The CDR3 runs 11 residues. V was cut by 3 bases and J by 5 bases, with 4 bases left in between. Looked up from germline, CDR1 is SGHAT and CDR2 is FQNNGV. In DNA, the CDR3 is TGTGCCAGCAGCTTCTCCGAGACCCAGTACTTC. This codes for CASSFSETQYF.

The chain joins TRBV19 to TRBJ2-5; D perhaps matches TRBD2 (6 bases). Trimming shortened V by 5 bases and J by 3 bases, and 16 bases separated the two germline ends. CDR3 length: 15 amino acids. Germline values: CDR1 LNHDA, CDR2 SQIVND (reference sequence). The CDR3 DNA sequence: TGTGCCAGTAGTTCTACAAGCGGGCGAGAAGAGACCCAGTACTTC. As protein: CASSSTSGREETQYF.

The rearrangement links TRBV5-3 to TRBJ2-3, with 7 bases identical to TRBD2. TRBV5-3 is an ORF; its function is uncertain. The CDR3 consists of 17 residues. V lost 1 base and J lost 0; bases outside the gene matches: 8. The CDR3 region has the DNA TGTGCCAGAAGCTTGATCCGAAGCGGGGCTAGCACAGATACGCAGTATTTT. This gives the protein CARSLIRSGASTDTQYF.